This paragraph covers one TCR beta chain sequence. Its specificity is unknown. The read ends 3 residues early relative to the CDR3; the germline J gene fills the gap. TCRdb's copy holds only in-frame clones and misses some; the assay was immunoSEQ multiplex PCR. The sample includes about 21,000 clones. The CDR3 has 15 residues. V lost 2 bases and J lost 4, with 11 bases in between. CDR1 is MNHEY and CDR2 is SVGEGT in the germline V gene. This specimen comes from a study of T cells in women clearing cervical HPV infection. General study findings and limits: Timing of associations relative to infection is unclear; T-cell subsets were not isolated.

The origin of this receptor is a woman aged 18 to 69 with a cervical HPV16 infection that either progressed to CIN3+ or cleared (not recorded which). V gene TRBV6-2 or TRBV6-3 combines with J gene TRBJ2-2, with D perhaps matching TRBD2 (7 bases). Material: blood buffy coat. The chain's CDR3 is CASSYGGGRTGELFF. The DNA read from the CDR3 is TGTGCCAGCAGTTACGGGGGGGGGCGCACCGGGGAG.